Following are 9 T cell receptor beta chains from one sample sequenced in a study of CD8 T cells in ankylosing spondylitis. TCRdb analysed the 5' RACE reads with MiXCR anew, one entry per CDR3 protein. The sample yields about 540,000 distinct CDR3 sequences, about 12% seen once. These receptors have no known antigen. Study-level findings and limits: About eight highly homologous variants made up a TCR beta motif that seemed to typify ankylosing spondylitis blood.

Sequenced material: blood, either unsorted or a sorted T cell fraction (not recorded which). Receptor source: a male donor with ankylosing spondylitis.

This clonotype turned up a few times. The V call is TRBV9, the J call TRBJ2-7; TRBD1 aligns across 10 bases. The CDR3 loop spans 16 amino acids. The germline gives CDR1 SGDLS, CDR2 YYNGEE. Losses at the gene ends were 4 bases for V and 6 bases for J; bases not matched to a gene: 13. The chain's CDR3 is CASSTRVGQGTGEQYF. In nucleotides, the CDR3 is TGTGCCAGCAGCACCCGCGTGGGACAGGGGACTGGCGAGCAGTACTTC.

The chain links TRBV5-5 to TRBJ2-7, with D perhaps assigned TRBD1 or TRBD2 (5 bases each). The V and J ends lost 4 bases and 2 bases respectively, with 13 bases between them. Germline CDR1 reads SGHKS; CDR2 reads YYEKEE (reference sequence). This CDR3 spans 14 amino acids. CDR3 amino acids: CASSLGTRTYEQYF. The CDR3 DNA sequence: TGTGCCAGCAGCCTGGGGACCCGGACCTACGAGCAGTACTTC.

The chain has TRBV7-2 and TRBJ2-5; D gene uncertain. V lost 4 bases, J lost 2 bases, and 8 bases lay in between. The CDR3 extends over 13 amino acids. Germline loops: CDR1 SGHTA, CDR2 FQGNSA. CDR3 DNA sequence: TGTGCCAGCAGCTCGGTAGGGCAAGAGACCCAGTACTTC. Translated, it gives CASSSVGQETQYF. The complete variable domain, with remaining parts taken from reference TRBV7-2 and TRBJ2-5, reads GAGVSQSPSNKVTEKGKDVELRCDPISGHTALYWYRQSLGQGLEFLIYFQGNSAPDKSGLPSDRFSAERTGGSVSTLTIQRTQQEDSAVYLCASSSVGQETQYFGPGTRLLVL.

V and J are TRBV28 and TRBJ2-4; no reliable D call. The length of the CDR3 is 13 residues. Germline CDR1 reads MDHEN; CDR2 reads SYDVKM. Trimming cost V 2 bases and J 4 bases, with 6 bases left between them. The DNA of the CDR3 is TGTGCCAGCAGTTTACAGATGAAAAACATTCAGTACTTC. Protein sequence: CASSLQMKNIQYF.

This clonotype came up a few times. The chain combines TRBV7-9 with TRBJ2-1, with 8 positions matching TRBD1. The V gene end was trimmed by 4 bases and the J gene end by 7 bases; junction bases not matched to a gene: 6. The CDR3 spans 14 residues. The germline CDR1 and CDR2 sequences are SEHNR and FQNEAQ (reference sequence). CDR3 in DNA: TGTGCCAGCAGCTCGGACAGGGAAGCGAATGAGCAGTTCTTC. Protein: CASSSDREANEQFF.

The DNA for the CDR3 is TGTGCCAGCAGTTTGTCGACAGGGGCCGGCAATCAGCCCCAGCATTTT. Translation: CASSLSTGAGNQPQHF. The gene calls are TRBV27 and TRBJ1-5, with 8 bases that match TRBD1. J lost 2 bases, V lost 3 bases, and 6 bases had no gene match. CDR3 length: 16 amino acids. The germline CDR1 and CDR2 sequences are MNHEY and SMNVEV (reference sequence).

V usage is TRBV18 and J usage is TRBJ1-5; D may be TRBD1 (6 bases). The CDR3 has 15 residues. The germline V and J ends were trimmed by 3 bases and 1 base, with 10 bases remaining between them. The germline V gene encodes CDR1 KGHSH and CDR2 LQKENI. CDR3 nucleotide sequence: TGTGCCAGCTCACCCACAACAGGGAGCAATCAGCCCCAGCATTTT. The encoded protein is CASSPTTGSNQPQHF.

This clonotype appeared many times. The CDR3 region has the DNA TGTGCCAGCAGCCCACGGACAGGGCGGATTAAGAACTACGAGCAGTACTTC. This sequence encodes CASSPRTGRIKNYEQYF. This chain links TRBV11-1 with TRBJ2-7; 8 positions agree with TRBD1. The germline gives CDR1 SGHAT, CDR2 FQDESV (reference sequence). CDR3 size: 17 residues. V trimming: 5 bases; J trimming: 3 bases; junction bases outside the gene matches: 15.

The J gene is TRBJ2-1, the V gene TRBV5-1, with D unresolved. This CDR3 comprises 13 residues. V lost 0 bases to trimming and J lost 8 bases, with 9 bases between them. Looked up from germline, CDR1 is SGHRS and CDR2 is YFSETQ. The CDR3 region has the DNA TGCGCCAGCAGCTTGGTCGCAAGGTATGAGCAGTTCTTC. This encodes CASSLVARYEQFF.